This T cell receptor beta chain came from a study of T cell responses to AZD1222 COVID-19 vaccine. Study outcomes and limitations: At baseline, seropositivity was found in only a handful of AZD1222 recipients. Clonal diversity was possibly underestimated, and the donors were mostly white British, with more females. Regions 160-218 and 743-854 held dominance among vaccine-associated CD4 TCRs, which spanned spike.

Measured with immunoSEQ multiplex PCR; TCRdb has only the in-frame clones, and not every one. The sample's table shows about 140,000 clones. CDR3 length equals 16 residues. The V and J ends lost 4 bases and 5 bases respectively, with 16 bases between them. Germline CDR1 reads SGDLS; CDR2 reads YYNGEE. As concerns this clone: Its specificity is not known.

This chain links TRBV9 with TRBJ1-6; D is unclear. This TCR was recovered from an adult in good health. The sequenced sample was peripheral blood. Here the CDR3 reads CASSLFPDPDNSPLHF. In DNA form, the CDR3 reads TGTGCCAGCAGCCTCTTTCCCGACCCGGATAATTCACCCCTCCACTTT.